The entry below gives a single T cell receptor beta chain sequence along with its context. This sample was taken from a study of shared clonotypes between healthy human individuals. V was pared by 4 bases and J by 8 bases, with 5 bases of the junction left unmatched. The CDR3 spans 14 residues. Germline CDR1 and CDR2: LNHNV and YYDKDF (reference sequence). TCRdb's copy holds only in-frame clones and misses some; the assay was immunoSEQ multiplex PCR. The table includes 800,000 to 950,000 clones, roughly 96% detected once. Only CD45RO-negative cells positively selected for CCR7 counted as naive CD8 cells, so terminally differentiated effector memory CD45RA+ cells were excluded.

The chain has TRBV15 and TRBJ2-2, with TRBD2 identical over 9 bases. Sequencing used naive CD8+ T cells sorted from blood. The TCR comes from a man aged 30 to 45 in good health. CDR3: CATSMASGTGELFF. CDR3 nucleotide sequence: TGTGCCACCAGCATGGCTAGCGGGACGGGGGAGCTGTTTTTT.